A selection of T cell receptor beta chains follows, all from one sample in a study of cytomegalovirus exposure and HLA in healthy donors. This table comes from immunoSEQ multiplex PCR, and its TCRdb copy is limited to in-frame clones, with some not included. This sample has 120,000 or so clones; less than 80% occur once, and the top ten carry over 2.5%. Sequenced: PBMCs. The receptors were sampled from a woman in her fifties or sixties in good health and CMV-seronegative. Each CDR3 is given with its conserved first and last residue. The D gene is left open where the match is weak. Size is omitted from some rows. Given values are once, few, many or a class for expanded clones.

>-|TRBV28|once|TRBJ2-7
CMTGSLNYEQYF
TGCATGACCGGGAGTCTCAACTACGAGCAGTACTTC
>TRBD2|TRBV7-3|-|TRBJ2-2
CASSPQATSGRALAGELFF
TGTGCCAGCAGCCCCCAAGCCACTAGCGGGAGGGCCCTCGCGGGGGAGCTGTTTTTT
>TRBD2|TRBV7-2|few|TRBJ2-1
CASSFRLAGGTGYEQFF
TGTGCCAGCAGCTTTCGACTAGCGGGAGGCACCGGGTATGAGCAGTTCTTC
>-|TRBV6-5|once|TRBJ1-1
CASSYGSNTEAFF
TGTGCCAGCAGTTACGGGAGCAACACTGAAGCTTTCTTT
>-|TRBV7-2|-|TRBJ1-4
CASSLDNAAEKLFF
TGTGCCAGCAGCTTGGACAACGCGGCCGAGAAACTGTTTTTT
>-|TRBV28|-|TRBJ1-5
CATLYSNQPQHF
TGTGCCACCCTATATAGCAATCAGCCCCAGCATTTT
>-|TRBV30|-|TRBJ2-3
CAWASVATDTQYF
TGTGCCTGGGCTAGCGTTGCCACAGATACGCAGTATTTT
>-|TRBV11-3|-|TRBJ1-1
CASSLGASGTEAFF
TGTGCCAGCAGCTTAGGGGCCAGCGGCACTGAAGCTTTCTTT
>-|TRBV6-4|few|TRBJ1-2
CASSDLSAVTNYGYTF
TGTGCCAGCAGTGATCTTTCCGCGGTTACTAACTATGGCTACACCTTC
>-|TRBV5-1|-|TRBJ2-7
CASSPSLTTPPYEQYF
TGCGCCAGCAGCCCCTCCCTGACTACTCCTCCCTACGAGCAGTACTTC
>-|TRBV28|-|TRBJ2-1
CASSLMGGSNEQFF
TGTGCCAGCAGTTTAATGGGCGGGTCAAATGAGCAGTTCTTC
>-|TRBV7-9|-|TRBJ2-5
CASSLVLGDTGSHF
TGTGCCAGCAGCTTAGTACTAGGTGATACCGGATCGCACTTC
>-|TRBV7-2|-|TRBJ1-2
CASSSAERANYGYTF
TGTGCCAGCAGCTCGGCGGAGCGAGCTAACTATGGCTACACCTTC
>-|TRBV7-9|-|TRBJ2-7
CASSLSSSGYEQYF
TGTGCCAGCAGCTTATCAAGTAGCGGCTACGAGCAGTACTTC
>TRBD2|TRBV18|few|TRBJ2-5
CASSLLAGVAETQYF
TGTGCCAGCTCATTACTAGCGGGAGTGGCAGAGACCCAGTACTTC
>TRBD2|TRBV27|few|TRBJ2-7
CASSLGLAGIYEQYF
TGTGCCAGCAGCCTAGGGCTAGCGGGGATCTACGAGCAGTACTTC
>-|TRBV4-1|-|TRBJ1-5
CASSQGGLLNQPQHF
TGCGCCAGCAGCCAAGGGGGACTCCTCAATCAGCCCCAGCATTTT